One and the same sample provided the 7 T cell receptor beta chains below, sequenced in a study of blood T cell repertoires in COVID-19. Sequenced by immunoSEQ multiplex PCR; TCRdb stores in-frame clones only, minus some. The sample contains more than 150,000 clones, roughly 90% of which appear only once. Input material: PBMCs or T cells enriched from blood (not recorded which). All receptors derive from a woman in her fifties or sixties who had recovered from COVID-19.

The CDR3 protein is CASSQEGDRVFETRAFF. The CDR3 bases are TGTGCCAGCAGCCAAGAGGGGGACAGGGTGTTCGAAACGAGAGCTTTCTTT. The V and J genes are TRBV4-2 and TRBJ1-1; 9 bases fit TRBD1. There are 17 residues in the CDR3. The germline V gene encodes CDR1 LGHNA and CDR2 YNFKEQ. V shed 0 bases and J 10 bases; nucleotides not matched to a gene: 15.

V gene TRBV5-1 combines with J gene TRBJ1-2; D might be TRBD1 (5 bases). Germline V lookup: CDR1 SGHRS, CDR2 YFSETQ. The CDR3 has 13 residues. Trimming stripped 4 bases from V and 6 bases from J, with 13 bases between. CDR3 in amino acids: CASSPRRADGYTF. CDR3 bases: TGCGCCAGCAGCCCCCGCAGGGCGGATGGCTACACCTTC.

The chain carries TRBV12-3 or TRBV12-4 and TRBJ2-2; D gene uncertain. The CDR3 loop spans 11 amino acids. The ends were cut back, 10 bases at V and 7 bases at J, with 10 bases in the middle. The CDR3 is CANRVGGELFF. The CDR3 DNA reads as TGTGCCAACCGAGTCGGCGGGGAGCTGTTTTTT.

This chain connects TRBV5-4 to TRBJ2-7, with 8 bases aligning to TRBD2. V lost 3 bases, J lost 3 bases, and 11 bases stayed unmatched. Germline assignment: CDR1 SGHNT and CDR2 YYREEE (reference sequence). The CDR3 length is 16 residues. In DNA, the CDR3 is TGTGCCAGCAGCTCCCTTATTAGCGGGAACGTCTACGAGCAGTACTTC. Protein: CASSSLISGNVYEQYF. The full variable domain, with the rest looked up from reference TRBV5-4 and TRBJ2-7, is ETGVTQSPTHLIKTRGQQVTLRCSSQSGHNTVSWYQQALGQGPQFIFQYYREEENGRGNFPPRFSGLQFPNYSSELNVNALELDDSALYLCASSSLISGNVYEQYFGPGTRLTVT.

V and J are TRBV19 and TRBJ2-4; 9 positions match TRBD1. J gave up 0 bases and V 1 base, and 4 bases lay outside the gene matches. Per the germline V gene, CDR1 is LNHDA and CDR2 is SQIVND (reference sequence). This CDR3 spans 17 amino acids. The CDR3 DNA follows: TGTGCCAGTAGTATAGGAGGGGGACAGGGAGCCAAAAACATTCAGTACTTC. As protein: CASSIGGGQGAKNIQYF.

The V call is TRBV13, the J call TRBJ2-5; weak D call: TRBD1 (5 bases). Trimming shortened V by 4 bases and J by 1 base, and 10 bases separated the two germline ends. Germline V CDR1 and CDR2: PRHDT, FYEKMQ (reference sequence). This CDR3 has 14 residues. The CDR3 sequence is CASSSRTTQETQYF. DNA of the CDR3: TGTGCCAGCAGCTCCCGGACAACCCAAGAGACCCAGTACTTC.

The chain joins TRBV2 to TRBJ1-6; D is unclear. Trimming removed 6 bases from V and 7 bases from J, with 13 bases in between. The CDR3 has 14 amino acids. Germline V lookup: CDR1 SNHLY, CDR2 FYNNEI. CDR3 nucleotide sequence: TGTGCCAGCAGACCCTCTTCGGGGAATTCACCCCTCCACTTT. This gives the protein CASRPSSGNSPLHF.